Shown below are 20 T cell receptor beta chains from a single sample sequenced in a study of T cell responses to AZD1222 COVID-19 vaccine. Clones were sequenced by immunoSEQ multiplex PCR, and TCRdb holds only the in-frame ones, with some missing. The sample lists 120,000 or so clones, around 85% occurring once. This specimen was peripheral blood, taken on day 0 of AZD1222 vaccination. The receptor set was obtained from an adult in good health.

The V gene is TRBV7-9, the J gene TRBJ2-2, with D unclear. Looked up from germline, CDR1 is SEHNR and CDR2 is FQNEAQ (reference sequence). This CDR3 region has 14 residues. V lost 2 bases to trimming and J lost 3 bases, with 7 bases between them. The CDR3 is CASSLNGDTGELFF. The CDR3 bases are TGTGCCAGCAGCTTAAACGGAGACACCGGGGAGCTGTTTTTT.

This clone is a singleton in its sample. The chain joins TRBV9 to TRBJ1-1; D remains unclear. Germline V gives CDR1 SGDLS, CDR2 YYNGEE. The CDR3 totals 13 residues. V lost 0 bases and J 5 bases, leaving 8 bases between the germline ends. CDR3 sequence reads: CASSVDLLTEAFF. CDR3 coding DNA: TGTGCCAGCAGCGTAGACCTCCTGACTGAAGCTTTCTTT.

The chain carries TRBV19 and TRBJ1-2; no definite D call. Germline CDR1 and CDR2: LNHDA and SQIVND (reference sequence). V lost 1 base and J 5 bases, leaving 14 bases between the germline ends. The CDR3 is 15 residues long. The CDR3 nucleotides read TGTGCCAGTAGTATAGGGGCCGGTACGGAATATGGCTACACCTTC. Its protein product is CASSIGAGTEYGYTF.

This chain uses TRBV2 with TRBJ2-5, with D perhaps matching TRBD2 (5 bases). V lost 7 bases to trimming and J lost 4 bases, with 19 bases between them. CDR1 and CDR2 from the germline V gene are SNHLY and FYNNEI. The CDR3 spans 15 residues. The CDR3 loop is CASKKFFMEVETQYF. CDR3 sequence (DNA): TGTGCCAGCAAAAAGTTTTTTATGGAGGTAGAGACCCAGTACTTC.

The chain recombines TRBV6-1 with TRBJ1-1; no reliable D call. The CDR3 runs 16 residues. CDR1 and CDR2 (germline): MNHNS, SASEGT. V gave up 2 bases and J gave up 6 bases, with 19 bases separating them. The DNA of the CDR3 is TGTGCCAGCAGTGAAAGGCCCCAACCCCGTAGCGCTGAAGCTTTCTTT. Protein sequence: CASSERPQPRSAEAFF.

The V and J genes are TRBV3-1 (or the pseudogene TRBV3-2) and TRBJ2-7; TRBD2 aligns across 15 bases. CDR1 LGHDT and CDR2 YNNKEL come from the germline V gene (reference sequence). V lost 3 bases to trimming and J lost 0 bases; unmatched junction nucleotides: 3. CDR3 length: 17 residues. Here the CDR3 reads CASSQGLAGGFSYEQYF. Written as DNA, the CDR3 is TGTGCCAGCAGCCAGGGACTAGCGGGGGGATTCTCCTACGAGCAGTACTTC.

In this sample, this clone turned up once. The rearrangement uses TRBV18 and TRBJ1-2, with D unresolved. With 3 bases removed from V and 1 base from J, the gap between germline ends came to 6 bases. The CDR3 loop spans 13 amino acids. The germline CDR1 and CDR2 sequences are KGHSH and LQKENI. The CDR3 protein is CASSPTDNYGYTF. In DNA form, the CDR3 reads TGTGCCAGCTCACCCACGGATAACTATGGCTACACCTTC.

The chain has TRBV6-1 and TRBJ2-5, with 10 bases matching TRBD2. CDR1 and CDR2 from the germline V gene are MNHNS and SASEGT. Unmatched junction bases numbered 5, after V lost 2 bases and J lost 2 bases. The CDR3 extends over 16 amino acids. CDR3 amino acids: CASSEWASGGQETQYF. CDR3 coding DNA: TGTGCCAGCAGTGAATGGGCTAGCGGGGGACAAGAGACCCAGTACTTC.

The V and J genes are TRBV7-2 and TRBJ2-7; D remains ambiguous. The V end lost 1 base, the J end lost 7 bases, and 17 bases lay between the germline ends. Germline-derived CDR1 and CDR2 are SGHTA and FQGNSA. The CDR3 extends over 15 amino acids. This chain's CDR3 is CASSLDRSGVGEQYF. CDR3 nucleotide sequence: TGTGCCAGCAGCTTAGATAGGAGTGGGGTAGGAGAGCAGTACTTC.

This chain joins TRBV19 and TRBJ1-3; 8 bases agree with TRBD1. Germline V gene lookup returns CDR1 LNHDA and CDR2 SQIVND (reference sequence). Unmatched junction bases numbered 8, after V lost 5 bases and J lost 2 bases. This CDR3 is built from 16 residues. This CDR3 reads CASSGQGPRTGNTIYF. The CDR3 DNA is TGTGCCAGTAGTGGACAGGGCCCGCGGACTGGAAACACCATATATTTT.

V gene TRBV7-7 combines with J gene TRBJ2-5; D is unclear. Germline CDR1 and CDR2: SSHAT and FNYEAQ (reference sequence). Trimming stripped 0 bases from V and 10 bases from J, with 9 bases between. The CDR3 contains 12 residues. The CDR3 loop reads CASSLAGGIQYF. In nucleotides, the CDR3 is TGTGCCAGCAGCTTAGCAGGTGGAATCCAGTACTTC.

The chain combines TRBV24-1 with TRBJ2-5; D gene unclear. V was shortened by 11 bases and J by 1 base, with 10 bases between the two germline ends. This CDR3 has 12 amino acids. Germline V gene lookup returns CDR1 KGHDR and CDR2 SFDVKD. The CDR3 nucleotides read TGTGCCAACACAGAGGTCCAAGAGACCCAGTACTTC. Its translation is CANTEVQETQYF.

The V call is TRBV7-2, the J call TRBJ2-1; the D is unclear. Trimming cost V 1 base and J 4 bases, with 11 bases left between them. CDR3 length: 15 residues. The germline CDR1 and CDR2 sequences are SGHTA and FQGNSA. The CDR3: CASSLVGASYNEQFF. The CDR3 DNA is TGTGCCAGCAGCTTAGTTGGCGCATCTTACAATGAGCAGTTCTTC.

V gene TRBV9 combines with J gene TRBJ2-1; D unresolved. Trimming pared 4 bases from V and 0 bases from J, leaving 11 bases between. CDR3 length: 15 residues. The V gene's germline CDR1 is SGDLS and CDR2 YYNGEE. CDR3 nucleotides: TGTGCCAGCAGCACGGGCGGTAGCTCCTACAATGAGCAGTTCTTC. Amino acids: CASSTGGSSYNEQFF.

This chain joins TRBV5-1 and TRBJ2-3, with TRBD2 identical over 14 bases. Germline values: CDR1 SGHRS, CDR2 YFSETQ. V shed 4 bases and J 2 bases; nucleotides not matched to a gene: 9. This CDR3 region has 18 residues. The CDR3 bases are TGCGCCAGCAGCCAAGGACTAGCGGGGGGTTCCATCACAGATACGCAGTATTTT. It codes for CASSQGLAGGSITDTQYF.

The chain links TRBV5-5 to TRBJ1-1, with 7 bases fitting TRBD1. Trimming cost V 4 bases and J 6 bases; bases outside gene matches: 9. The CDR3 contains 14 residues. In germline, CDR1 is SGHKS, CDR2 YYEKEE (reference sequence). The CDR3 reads CASSQTGKRAEAFF. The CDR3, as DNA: TGTGCCAGCAGCCAGACAGGGAAGAGGGCTGAAGCTTTCTTT.

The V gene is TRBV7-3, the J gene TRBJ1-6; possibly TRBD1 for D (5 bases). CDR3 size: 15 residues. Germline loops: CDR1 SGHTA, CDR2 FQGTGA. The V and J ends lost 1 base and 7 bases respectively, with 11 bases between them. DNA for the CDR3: TGTGCCAGCAGCTTAAGGGGGACTCCGAATTCACCCCTCCACTTT. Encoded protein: CASSLRGTPNSPLHF.

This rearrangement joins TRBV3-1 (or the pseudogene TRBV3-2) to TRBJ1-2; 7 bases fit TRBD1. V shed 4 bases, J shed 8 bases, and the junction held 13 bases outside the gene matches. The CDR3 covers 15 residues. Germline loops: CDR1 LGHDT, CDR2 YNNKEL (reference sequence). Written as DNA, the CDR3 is TGTGCCAGCAGCCTAATAGGACAGGAAGAGAGGGGCTACACCTTC. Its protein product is CASSLIGQEERGYTF.

The CDR3 sequence: CASTPSGTGLTDTQYF. CDR3 sequence (DNA): TGTGCCAGCACCCCCTCAGGAACGGGACTCACAGATACGCAGTATTTT. V is TRBV25-1 and J is TRBJ2-3; weak D call: TRBD2 (6 bases). Trimming pared 7 bases from V and 2 bases from J, leaving 19 bases between. Germline loops: CDR1 MGHDK, CDR2 SYGVNS. The CDR3 has 16 amino acids.

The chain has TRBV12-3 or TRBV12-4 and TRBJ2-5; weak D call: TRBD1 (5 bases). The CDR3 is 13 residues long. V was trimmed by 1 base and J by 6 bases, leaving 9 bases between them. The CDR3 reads CASSLGQGKTQYF. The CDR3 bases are TGTGCCAGCAGTTTAGGCCAGGGAAAGACCCAGTACTTC.